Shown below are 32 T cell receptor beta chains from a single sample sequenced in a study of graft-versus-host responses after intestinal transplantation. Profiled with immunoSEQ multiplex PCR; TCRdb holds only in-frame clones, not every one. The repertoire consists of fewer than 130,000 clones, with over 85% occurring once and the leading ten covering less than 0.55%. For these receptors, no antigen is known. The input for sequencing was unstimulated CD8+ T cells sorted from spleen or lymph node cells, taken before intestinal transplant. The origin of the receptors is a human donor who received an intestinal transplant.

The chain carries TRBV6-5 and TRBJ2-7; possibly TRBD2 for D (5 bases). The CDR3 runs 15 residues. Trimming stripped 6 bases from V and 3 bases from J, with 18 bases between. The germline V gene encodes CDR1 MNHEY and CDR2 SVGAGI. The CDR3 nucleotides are TGTGCCAGCAGCACCGACTGGACCCGGGGCTACGAGCAGTACTTC. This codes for CASSTDWTRGYEQYF.

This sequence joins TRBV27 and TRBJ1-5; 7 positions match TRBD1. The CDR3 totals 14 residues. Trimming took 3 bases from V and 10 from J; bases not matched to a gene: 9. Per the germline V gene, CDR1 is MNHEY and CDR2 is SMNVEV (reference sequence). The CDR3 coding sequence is TGTGCCAGCAGTTTGAGACAGGGACTAAAACCCCAGCATTTT. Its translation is CASSLRQGLKPQHF.

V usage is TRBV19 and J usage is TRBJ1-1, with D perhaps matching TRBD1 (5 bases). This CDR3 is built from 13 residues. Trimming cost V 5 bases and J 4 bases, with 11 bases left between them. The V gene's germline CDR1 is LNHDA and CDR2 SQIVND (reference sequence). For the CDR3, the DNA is TGTGCCAGTAGTGTGGGGCCAGGCACTGAAGCTTTCTTT. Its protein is CASSVGPGTEAFF.

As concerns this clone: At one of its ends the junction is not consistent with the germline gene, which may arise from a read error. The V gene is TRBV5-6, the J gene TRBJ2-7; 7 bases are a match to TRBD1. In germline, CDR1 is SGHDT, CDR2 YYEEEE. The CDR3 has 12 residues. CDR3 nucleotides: TGTGCCAGCAGCTTGAGTGACAGGGACGGACGCTTC. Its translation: CASSLSDRDGRF.

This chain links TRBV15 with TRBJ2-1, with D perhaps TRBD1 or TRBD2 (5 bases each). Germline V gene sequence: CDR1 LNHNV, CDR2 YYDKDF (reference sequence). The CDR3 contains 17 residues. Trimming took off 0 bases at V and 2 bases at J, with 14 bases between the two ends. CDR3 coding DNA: TGTGCCACCAGCAGAGATCTAGGGCAGGGAGCCTACAATGAGCAGTTCTTC. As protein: CATSRDLGQGAYNEQFF. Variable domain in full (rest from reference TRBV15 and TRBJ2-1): DAMVIQNPRYQVTQFGKPVTLSCSQTLNHNVMYWYQQKSSQAPKLLFHYYDKDFNNEADTPDNFQSRRPNTSFCFLDIRSPGLGDTAMYLCATSRDLGQGAYNEQFFGPGTRLTVL.

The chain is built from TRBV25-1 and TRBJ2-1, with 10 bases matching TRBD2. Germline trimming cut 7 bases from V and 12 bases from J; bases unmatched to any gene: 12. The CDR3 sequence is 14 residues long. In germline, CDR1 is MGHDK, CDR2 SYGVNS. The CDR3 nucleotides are TGTGCCAGCATTCCAACTAGCGGGGCCTCCGGGCAGTTCTTC. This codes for CASIPTSGASGQFF.

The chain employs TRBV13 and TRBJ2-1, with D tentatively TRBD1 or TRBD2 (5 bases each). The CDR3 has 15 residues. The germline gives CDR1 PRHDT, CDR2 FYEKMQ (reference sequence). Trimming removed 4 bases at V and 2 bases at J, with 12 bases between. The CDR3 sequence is CASSSTGTTYNEQFF. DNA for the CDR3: TGTGCCAGCAGCTCGACCGGGACCACCTACAATGAGCAGTTCTTC.

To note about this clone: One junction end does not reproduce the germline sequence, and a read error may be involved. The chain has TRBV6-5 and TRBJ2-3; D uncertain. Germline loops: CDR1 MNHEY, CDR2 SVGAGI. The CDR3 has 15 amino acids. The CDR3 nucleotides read TGTGCCAGCAGGTACTCGGCAGCTAGCACAGATACGCAGTATTTT. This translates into CASRYSAASTDTQYF.

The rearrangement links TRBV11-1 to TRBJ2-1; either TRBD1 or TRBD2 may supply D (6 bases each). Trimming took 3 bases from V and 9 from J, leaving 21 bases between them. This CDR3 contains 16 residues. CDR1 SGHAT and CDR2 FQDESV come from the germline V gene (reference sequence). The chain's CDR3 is CASSFGGGTGSIEQFF. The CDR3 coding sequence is TGTGCCAGCAGCTTTGGGGGAGGAACAGGGTCCATTGAGCAGTTCTTC.

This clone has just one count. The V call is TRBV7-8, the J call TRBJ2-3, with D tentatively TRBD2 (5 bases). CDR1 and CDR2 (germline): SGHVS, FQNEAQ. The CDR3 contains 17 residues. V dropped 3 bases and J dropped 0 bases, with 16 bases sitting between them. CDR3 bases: TGTGCCAGCAGCTTTCCCGTGAGCGGCCTTAGCACAGATACGCAGTATTTT. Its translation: CASSFPVSGLSTDTQYF.

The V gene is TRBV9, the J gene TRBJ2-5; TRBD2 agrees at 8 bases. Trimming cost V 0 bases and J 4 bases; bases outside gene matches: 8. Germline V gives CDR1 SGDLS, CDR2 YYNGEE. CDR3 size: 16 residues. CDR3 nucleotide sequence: TGTGCCAGCAGCGTAGGTCAAGTGCTAGCGGGAGAGACCCAGTACTTC. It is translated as CASSVGQVLAGETQYF.

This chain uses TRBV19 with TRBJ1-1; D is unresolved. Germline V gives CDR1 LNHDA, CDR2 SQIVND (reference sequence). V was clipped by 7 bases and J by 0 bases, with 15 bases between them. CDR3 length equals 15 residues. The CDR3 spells CASKVSAGMNTEAFF. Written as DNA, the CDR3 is TGTGCCAGTAAAGTGTCGGCCGGTATGAACACTGAAGCTTTCTTT. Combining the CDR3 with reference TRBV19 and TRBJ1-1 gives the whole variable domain DGGITQSPKYLFRKEGQNVTLSCEQNLNHDAMYWYRQDPGQGLRLIYYSQIVNDFQKGDIAEGYSVSREKKESFPLTVTSAQKNPTAFYLCASKVSAGMNTEAFFGQGTRLTVV.

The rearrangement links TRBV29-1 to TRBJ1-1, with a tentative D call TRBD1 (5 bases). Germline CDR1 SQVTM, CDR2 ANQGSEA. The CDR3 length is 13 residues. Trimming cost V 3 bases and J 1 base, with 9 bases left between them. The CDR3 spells CSVEAQGNTEAFF. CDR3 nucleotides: TGCAGCGTTGAGGCCCAGGGGAACACTGAAGCTTTCTTT. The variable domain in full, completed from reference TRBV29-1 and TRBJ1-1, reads SAVISQKPSRDICQRGTSLTIQCQVDSQVTMMFWYRQQPGQSLTLIATANQGSEATYESGFVIDKFPISRPNLTFSTLTVSNMSPEDSSIYLCSVEAQGNTEAFFGQGTRLTVV.

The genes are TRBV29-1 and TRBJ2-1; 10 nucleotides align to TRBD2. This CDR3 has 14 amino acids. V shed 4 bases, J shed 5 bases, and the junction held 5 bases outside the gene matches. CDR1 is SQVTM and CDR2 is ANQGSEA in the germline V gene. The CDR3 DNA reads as TGCAGCGTTGCAGGGCTAGCGGGAGACAATGAGCAGTTCTTC. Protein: CSVAGLAGDNEQFF.

The CDR3 DNA sequence: TGTGCCAGCAGCGTAGGGACTGGTTCCGACGAGCAGTACTTC. Protein sequence: CASSVGTGSDEQYF. The V call is TRBV9, the J call TRBJ2-7; D may be TRBD2 (5 bases). Germline CDR1 is SGDLS and CDR2 is YYNGEE. Trimming cost V 0 bases and J 5 bases, with 12 bases left between them. The CDR3 is 14 residues long.

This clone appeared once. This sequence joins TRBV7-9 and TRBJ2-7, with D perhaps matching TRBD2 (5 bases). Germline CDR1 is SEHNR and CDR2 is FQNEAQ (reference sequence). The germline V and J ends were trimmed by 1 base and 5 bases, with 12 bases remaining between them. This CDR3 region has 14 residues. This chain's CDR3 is CASSLVSGSDEQYF. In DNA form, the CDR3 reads TGTGCCAGCAGCTTAGTTTCGGGAAGCGACGAGCAGTACTTC.

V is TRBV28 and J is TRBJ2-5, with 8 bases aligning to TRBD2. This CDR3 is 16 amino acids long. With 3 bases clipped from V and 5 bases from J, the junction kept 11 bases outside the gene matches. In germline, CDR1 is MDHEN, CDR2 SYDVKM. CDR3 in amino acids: CASSFNLKREWETQYF. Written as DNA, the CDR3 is TGTGCCAGCAGTTTTAATCTCAAGCGGGAGTGGGAGACCCAGTACTTC. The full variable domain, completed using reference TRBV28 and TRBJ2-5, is DVKVTQSSRYLVKRTGEKVFLECVQDMDHENMFWYRQDPGLGLRLIYFSYDVKMKEKGDIPEGYSVSREKKERFSLILESASTNQTSMYLCASSFNLKREWETQYFGPGTRLLVL.

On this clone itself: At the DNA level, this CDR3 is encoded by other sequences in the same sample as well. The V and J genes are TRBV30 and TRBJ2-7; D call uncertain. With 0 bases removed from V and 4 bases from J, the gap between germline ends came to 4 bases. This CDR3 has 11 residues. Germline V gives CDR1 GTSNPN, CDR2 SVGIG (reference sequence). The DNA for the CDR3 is TGTGCCTGGAGTGTTGGGTACGAGCAGTACTTC. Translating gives CAWSVGYEQYF. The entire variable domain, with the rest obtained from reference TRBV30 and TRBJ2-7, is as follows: SQTIHQWPATLVQPVGSPLSLECTVEGTSNPNLYWYRQAAGRGLQLLFYSVGIGQISSEVPQNLSASRPQDRQFILSSKKLLLSDSGFYLCAWSVGYEQYFGPGTRLTVT.

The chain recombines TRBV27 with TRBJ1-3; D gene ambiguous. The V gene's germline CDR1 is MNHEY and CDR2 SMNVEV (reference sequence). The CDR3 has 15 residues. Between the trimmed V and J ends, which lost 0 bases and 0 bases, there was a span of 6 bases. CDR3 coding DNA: TGTGCCAGCAGTTTATCCGGGTTCTCTGGAAACACCATATATTTT. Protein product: CASSLSGFSGNTIYF.

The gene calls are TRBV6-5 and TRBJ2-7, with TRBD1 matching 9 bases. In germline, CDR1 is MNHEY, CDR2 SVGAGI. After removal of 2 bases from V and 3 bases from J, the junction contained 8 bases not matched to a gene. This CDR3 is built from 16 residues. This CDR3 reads CASSYPTGGQGYEQYF. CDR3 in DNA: TGTGCCAGCAGTTACCCCACCGGGGGACAGGGCTACGAGCAGTACTTC.

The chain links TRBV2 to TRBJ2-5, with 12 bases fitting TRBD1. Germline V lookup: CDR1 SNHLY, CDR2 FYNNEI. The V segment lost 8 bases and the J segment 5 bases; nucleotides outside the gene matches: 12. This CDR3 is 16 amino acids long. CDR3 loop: CASSPGQGATRETQYF. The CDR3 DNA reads TGTGCCAGCTCACCGGGACAGGGGGCCACTAGGGAGACCCAGTACTTC. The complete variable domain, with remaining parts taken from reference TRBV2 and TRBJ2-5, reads EPEVTQTPSHQVTQMGQEVILRCVPISNHLYFYWYRQILGQKVEFLVSFYNNEISEKSEIFDDQFSVERPDGSNFTLKIRSTKLEDSAMYFCASSPGQGATRETQYFGPGTRLLVL.

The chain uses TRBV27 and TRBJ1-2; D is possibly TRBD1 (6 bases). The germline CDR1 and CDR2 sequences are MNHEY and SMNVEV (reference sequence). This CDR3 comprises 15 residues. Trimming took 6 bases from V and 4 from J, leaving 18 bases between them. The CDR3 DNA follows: TGTGCCAGCAGCCCTCGGGGGCAGGGCGCCTATGGCTACACCTTC. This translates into CASSPRGQGAYGYTF.

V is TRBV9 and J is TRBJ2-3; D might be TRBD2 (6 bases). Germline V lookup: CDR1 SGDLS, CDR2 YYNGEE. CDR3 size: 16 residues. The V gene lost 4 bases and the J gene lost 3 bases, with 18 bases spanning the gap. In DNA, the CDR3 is TGTGCCAGCAGCCCCTTTGGGCCGGGAGTAACAGATACGCAGTATTTT. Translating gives CASSPFGPGVTDTQYF. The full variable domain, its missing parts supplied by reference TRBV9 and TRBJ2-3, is DSGVTQTPKHLITATGQRVTLRCSPRSGDLSVYWYQQSLDQGLQFLIQYYNGEERAKGNILERFSAQQFPDLHSELNLSSLELGDSALYFCASSPFGPGVTDTQYFGPGTRLTVL.

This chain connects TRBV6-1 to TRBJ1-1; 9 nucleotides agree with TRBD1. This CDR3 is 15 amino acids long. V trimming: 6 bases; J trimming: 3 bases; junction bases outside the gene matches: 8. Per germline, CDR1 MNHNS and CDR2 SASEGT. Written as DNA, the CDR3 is TGTGCCAGCAGCCGGGGACAGGGTGTGGACACTGAAGCTTTCTTT. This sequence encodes CASSRGQGVDTEAFF.

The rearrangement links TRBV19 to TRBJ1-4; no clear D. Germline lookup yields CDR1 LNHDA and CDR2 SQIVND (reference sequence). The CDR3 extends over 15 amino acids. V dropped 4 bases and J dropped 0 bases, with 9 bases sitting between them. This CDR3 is CASSNLGSTNEKLFF. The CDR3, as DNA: TGTGCCAGTAGTAATCTTGGGTCAACTAATGAAAAACTGTTTTTT.

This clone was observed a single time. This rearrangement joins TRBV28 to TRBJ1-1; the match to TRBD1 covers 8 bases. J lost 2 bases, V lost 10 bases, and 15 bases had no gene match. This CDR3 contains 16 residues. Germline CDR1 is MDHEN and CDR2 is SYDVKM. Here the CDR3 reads CAINLGTGPSNTEAFF. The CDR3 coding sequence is TGTGCCATCAACCTTGGGACAGGCCCTTCCAACACTGAAGCTTTCTTT.

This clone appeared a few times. CDR3 DNA: TGTGCCAGCAGCTTCAATGAGCAGTTCTTC. Residues: CASSFNEQFF. The chain carries TRBV7-9 and TRBJ2-1, with D unresolved. Trimming took 3 bases from V and 6 from J, leaving 0 bases between them. Germline V lookup: CDR1 SEHNR, CDR2 FQNEAQ (reference sequence). The CDR3 length is 10 residues. The whole variable domain, filled in from reference TRBV7-9 and TRBJ2-1, reads DTGVSQNPRHKITKRGQNVTFRCDPISEHNRLYWYRQTLGQGPEFLTYFQNEAQLEKSRLLSDRFSAERPKGSFSTLEIQRTEQGDSAMYLCASSFNEQFFGPGTRLTVL.

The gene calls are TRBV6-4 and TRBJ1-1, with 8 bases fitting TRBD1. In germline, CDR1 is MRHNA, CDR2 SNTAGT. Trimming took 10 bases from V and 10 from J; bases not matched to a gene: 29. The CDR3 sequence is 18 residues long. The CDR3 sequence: CATFRDRLDCTETGGAFF. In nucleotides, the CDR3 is TGTGCCACCTTCCGGGACAGGTTGGACTGTACGGAGACTGGGGGAGCTTTCTTT.

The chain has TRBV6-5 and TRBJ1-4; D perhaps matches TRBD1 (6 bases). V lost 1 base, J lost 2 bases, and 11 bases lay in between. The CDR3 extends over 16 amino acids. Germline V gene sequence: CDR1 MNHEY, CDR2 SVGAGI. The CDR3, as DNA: TGTGCCAGCAGTTACTTATCTGGGGGCACTAATGAAAAACTGTTTTTT. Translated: CASSYLSGGTNEKLFF.

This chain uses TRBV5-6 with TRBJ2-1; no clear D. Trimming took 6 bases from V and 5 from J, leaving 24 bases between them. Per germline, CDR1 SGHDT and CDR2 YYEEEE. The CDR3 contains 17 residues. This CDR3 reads CASILTSLRSIDNEQFF. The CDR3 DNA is TGTGCCAGCATCCTAACCTCCCTAAGGAGTATCGACAATGAGCAGTTCTTC.

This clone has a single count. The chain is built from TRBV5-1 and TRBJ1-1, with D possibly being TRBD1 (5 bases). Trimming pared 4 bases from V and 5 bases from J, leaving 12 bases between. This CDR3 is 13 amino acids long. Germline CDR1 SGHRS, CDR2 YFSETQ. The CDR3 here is CASSPAGGTEAFF. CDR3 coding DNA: TGCGCCAGCAGCCCCGCCGGGGGAACTGAAGCTTTCTTT. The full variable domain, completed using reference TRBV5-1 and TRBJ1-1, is KAGVTQTPRYLIKTRGQQVTLSCSPISGHRSVSWYQQTPGQGLQFLFEYFSETQRNKGNFPGRFSGRQFSNSRSEMNVSTLELGDSALYLCASSPAGGTEAFFGQGTRLTVV.

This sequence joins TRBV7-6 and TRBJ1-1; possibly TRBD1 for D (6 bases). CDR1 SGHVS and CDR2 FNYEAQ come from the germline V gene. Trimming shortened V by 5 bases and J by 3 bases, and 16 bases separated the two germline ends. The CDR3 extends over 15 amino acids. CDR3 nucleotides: TGTGCCAGCAGCCCAGAGCCCGGGGGGCACACTGAAGCTTTCTTT. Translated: CASSPEPGGHTEAFF.